This T cell receptor (beta chain) was observed in a study of blood T cell repertoires in COVID-19. Generated by immunoSEQ multiplex PCR, the TCRdb table keeps only in-frame clones and is missing some. Among approximately 150,000 clones, roughly 90% were seen once, and the ten largest hold around 1.4%. The CDR3 length is 16 residues. The germline CDR1 and CDR2 sequences are ENHRY and SYGVKD. The ends lost 7 bases at V and 4 bases at J; junction bases unmatched: 11. The chain carries TRBV10-3 and TRBJ2-2; TRBD2 matches at 8 bases. The sequenced sample was peripheral blood. This TCR derives from a woman between 50 and 59 years old with acute or convalescent COVID-19. This chain's CDR3 is CAIKRTSGGPTGELFF. The CDR3 region has the DNA TGTGCCATCAAGAGAACTAGCGGAGGACCCACCGGGGAGCTGTTTTTT.